This T cell receptor (beta chain) was retrieved from a study of post-analysis software for immune sequencing data. Study-wide background: Courses of disease covered relapsing-remitting, secondary progressive and progressive-relapsing multiple sclerosis. Study conclusions and caveats: Patients showed TRBV5-6, TRBV5-1 and TRBV20-1 among roughly 5 TRBV segments more frequent than in controls. The authors found that F measure strongly co-clustered same-batch samples. Significantly lower normalized Chao1 diversity was found in patients with multiple sclerosis relative to controls.

TCR beta cDNA libraries had unique molecular identifiers. MiXCR was run by TCRdb on the PCR reads, yielding one entry per CDR3 protein. The profile shows 700,000 to 900,000 distinct CDR3 sequences, 46% of them singletons. A few counts support this clonotype. Its specificity is not known. With 0 bases clipped from V and 6 bases from J, the junction kept 7 bases outside the gene matches. The CDR3 length is 15 residues. Germline CDR1 reads KGHSH; CDR2 reads LQKENI. The genes are TRBV18 and TRBJ1-1, with TRBD1 identical over 7 bases. The sample was blood. The TCR originated in a girl aged 10-17 years with multiple sclerosis. This CDR3 reads CASSPPTGESAEAFF. The CDR3, as DNA: TGTGCCAGCTCACCACCTACAGGGGAATCCGCTGAAGCTTTCTTT.